Listed below are T cell receptor beta chains from one sample, sequenced in a study of T cell responses to AZD1222 COVID-19 vaccine. TCRdb's table, derived via immunoSEQ multiplex PCR, lists solely in-frame clones and lacks some. This table has roughly 97,000 clones, about 89% appearing once. The sequenced sample was peripheral blood, obtained 28 days after the second dose of the MenACWY control vaccine. Receptors originate from an adult who received the MenACWY meningococcal vaccine as a control. Both conserved end residues are part of each CDR3. A D gene is named only where the DNA matches it firmly. Size values are once, few and many counts, or a class for expanded clones, and some rows have none.

cdr3_aa | cdr3_nt | j_call | d_call | v_call | clone_size
CASSGQGHGYTF | TGTGCCAGCAGTGGACAGGGTCATGGCTACACCTTC | TRBJ1-2 | TRBD1 | TRBV28 | NA
CASSPQGNTGELFF | TGTGCCAGCAGCCCACAGGGGAACACCGGGGAGCTGTTTTTT | TRBJ2-2 | NA | TRBV4-2 | NA
CASSEGQGLRRYEQYF | TGTGCCAGCAGTGAAGGACAGGGCCTGAGGAGGTACGAGCAGTACTTC | TRBJ2-7 | TRBD1 | TRBV2 | NA
CATSRKGGQGAQNEQFF | TGTGCCACCAGCAGGAAGGGGGGACAGGGGGCGCAAAATGAGCAGTTCTTC | TRBJ2-1 | TRBD1 | TRBV15 | NA
CASSQPLSRGRHCVSTEAFF | TGCGCCAGCAGTCAACCTCTAAGCCGGGGGAGGCACTGTGTAAGTACTGAAGCTTTCTTT | TRBJ1-1 | NA | TRBV23-1 | once
CASSSSGLGKGFF | TGCGCCAGCAGTTCCAGCGGGTTGGGGAAGGGTTTCTTT | TRBJ1-1 | NA | TRBV5-1 | NA
CASSHRDRGAYEQYF | TGCGCCAGCAGCCACCGGGACAGGGGAGCCTACGAGCAGTACTTC | TRBJ2-7 | TRBD1 | TRBV4-3 | NA
CASSLEYSQPQHF | TGTGCCAGCAGTTTGGAGTATTCTCAGCCCCAGCATTTT | TRBJ1-5 | NA | TRBV12-3/TRBV12-4 | NA
CASRAGQGAFGYTF | TGTGCCAGCAGAGCGGGACAGGGGGCCTTTGGCTACACCTTC | TRBJ1-2 | TRBD1 | TRBV6-5 | NA
CASSPPGGGTGELFF | TGTGCCAGCAGCCCACCGGGGGGGGGCACCGGGGAGCTGTTTTTT | TRBJ2-2 | TRBD2 | TRBV5-4 | NA
CASWDRDNEQFF | TGTGCCAGTTGGGACAGAGACAATGAGCAGTTCTTC | TRBJ2-1 | TRBD1 | TRBV28 | NA
CASSMGPRGGSNTDTQYF | TGTGCCAGTAGTATGGGCCCCCGTGGCGGTTCCAACACAGATACGCAGTATTTT | TRBJ2-3 | NA | TRBV19 | NA
CASSDWLAGGAKNIQYF | TGTGCCAGCAGTGACTGGTTAGCGGGGGGGGCCAAAAACATTCAGTACTTC | TRBJ2-4 | TRBD2 | TRBV6-1 | NA
CASSGQGGNQPQHF | TGTGCCAGCAGCGGACAGGGCGGCAATCAGCCCCAGCATTTT | TRBJ1-5 | TRBD1 | TRBV6-5 | NA
CATSRATIPNRVDADTQYF | TGTGCCACCAGCAGAGCTACCATTCCAAACAGGGTAGATGCAGATACGCAGTATTTT | TRBJ2-3 | NA | TRBV15 | few
CASSERNTGELFF | TGTGCCAGCAGTGAACGGAACACCGGGGAGCTGTTTTTT | TRBJ2-2 | NA | TRBV25-1 | NA